This T cell receptor (beta chain) stems from a study of pediatric ulcerative colitis. As concerns this clone: Its antigen remains unidentified.

V lost 2 bases to trimming and J lost 2 bases, with 20 bases between them. This CDR3 region has 18 residues. Sequencing was at survey level. Produced via immunoSEQ multiplex PCR; TCRdb's table is partial and in-frame only. The profile shows 65,000 or so clones, less than 90% of them singletons. Whole-study findings and limits: Rectal repertoires separated controls, mild-moderate and acute severe colitis. Blood-rectal clonal overlap within each person was significantly higher in ulcerative colitis patients than controls.

The specimen was blood. This TCR came from a boy aged 10-17 years with severe ulcerative colitis. The chain is built from TRBV5-3 and TRBJ1-5; D is uncertain. TRBV5-3 falls under the ORF class, with uncertain function. CDR3 in amino acids: CARSFGSTGRGGNQPQHF. CDR3 nucleotides: TGTGCCAGAAGCTTCGGATCTACTGGACGAGGTGGCAATCAGCCCCAGCATTTT.